This TCR beta chain emerged from a study of cytomegalovirus exposure and HLA in healthy donors (dated by TCRdb to about 2017). At the level of the whole study: In an earlier analysis of roughly 590 of the donors, 276 Gb of sequence data and some 120 million unique TCR beta sequences from 150 million to 200 million T cells were reported. Roughly 300 gigabases of sequencing data and 70 million to 95 million unique TCR sequences made up an early release that covered 500 to 650 HLA-typed donors. Among the 398 genotyped donors, about 85% belonged to the genetic ancestry cluster associated with self-reported Caucasian donors. The study was designed to test whether signatures of past pathogen exposure could be identified by cataloging public T cell receptors. The study used immunosequencing to profile the T cell repertoires of under 700 subjects and linked those repertoires to cytomegalovirus serostatus. Along with the approximately 620-subject first cohort, a separate validation cohort of 120 different subjects was used. To predict cytomegalovirus infection status, the study brought together high-throughput TCR immunosequencing, statistical association of individual TCRs with disease status, and machine learning. To study patterns of TCR occurrence, a later analysis re-analyzed previously published TCR beta repertoires from around 700 donors and added high-resolution HLA genotyping. Rather than using new phenotypic data, the later analysis identified candidate immune exposures from TCR beta sequences and from how often those sequences occurred across donors. In an earlier analysis of around 540 of the donors, high-throughput TCR beta sequencing was used to judge whether each TCR beta V gene segment behaved as functional or pseudogenic. Donor age, sex, ethnicity and CMV serostatus were compiled together with the repertoire data. In a later genetic analysis, genome-wide SNP genotypes for about three fifths of the roughly 670 donors were used, and that subset was treated as a discovery cohort. All discovery cohort repertoires had been generated on a single sequencing platform. HLA typing covered class I and class II loci at four-digit resolution. Typing coverage differed by locus: A, B, C, DRB1 and DQB1 were typed in roughly 620-630 donors, DQA1 in 500 to 550, DPA1 in 600 to 610, and DPB1 in roughly 470. Five DR-DQ haplotypes were treated as single units for association and clustering because of strong linkage in the cohort. Among 300 to 450 genotyped donors of the cohort, an average of around 240,000 unique TCR beta nucleotide sequences were sequenced per donor, roughly 18% of them non-productive. Points the paper makes about the study in general: An association between a missense DCLRE1C variant and V-gene and J-gene trimming of TCR beta chains was found in a later genetic analysis and replicated in an independent cohort. Most TCR sequences were observed very rarely across donors, whereas some public TCRs were present in many individuals. Correlated functional status among segregating V segments might reflect linkage disequilibrium, but an unknown experimental factor could not be ruled out. In a later analysis, HLA-associated TCR beta chains showed more clonal expansion and lower generation probabilities than non-associated chains that were equally common. In the study, 150 to 200 TCR beta chains were listed as associated with cytomegalovirus. Because HLA typing was missing for some donors at each locus, association tests included only the typed subset. In vitro tests confirmed that a few of the cytomegalovirus-associated TCR beta chains recognize cytomegalovirus antigens. In a later analysis, several top co-occurrence clusters were reported to appear linked to parvovirus B19, influenza, CMV and Epstein-Barr virus. This cohort had only TCR beta chains sequenced, and the lack of alpha or paired-chain data limited which features could be detected. In a later analysis, most CMV-associated TCR beta chains were found to appear HLA-restricted, with HLA associations seemingly driven largely by CMV exposure. Roughly uniform sequencing depth across donors was assumed in presence/absence analyses, although this assumption may not hold. Specific HLA alleles were associated with some 15,000 TCR beta sequences at a false discovery rate of 0.05 in a later analysis. In both the original and validation cohorts, the classifier was reported to diagnose cytomegalovirus status with high specificity and sensitivity. In a later analysis, the rate of TCR association differed among HLA loci, with DRB1 alleles having the most associated TCRs and HLA-C alleles having the fewest. Because the 87-base-pair reads could not distinguish some IMGT-functional V segments, including TRBV6-2 and TRBV6-3, those segments were excluded. For the cohort, immune exposure information was limited to CMV serostatus. The authors suggested that the approach could potentially be extended to other disease states and immunological phenotypes. Roughly 17 rarely observed V segments, including chromosome 9 orphons, were excluded from the earlier analysis of approximately 500 of the donors because counts were too low. A cluster of highly shared sequence variants was judged likely to represent a technical artifact of the sequencing pipeline. An earlier analysis of roughly 570 of the donors showed that most TCR beta V segments appeared in productive rearrangements either about 87% or about 30% of the time, which broadly matched IMGT annotations. A further reported finding was that TCR beta sequences accurately predicted the HLA-A and HLA-B alleles for most subjects in the first cohort. When HLA alleles, especially DR and DQ, strongly co-occurred, attributing TCR associations to individual alleles was difficult. According to a later genetic analysis, donors in an Asian-associated ancestry cluster had fewer N-insertions in productive TCRs than the roughly 670-donor mean.

The cohort consisted of fewer than 700 healthy bone marrow donors. Cohort members were all nominally healthy when sampled, although unrecorded immune exposures were likely present. The donor tested CMV seronegative and was one of the 352 seronegative cohort members. Each donor provided a peripheral blood sample, and peripheral blood mononuclear cells were used for TCR beta sequencing. The Qiagen DNeasy Blood Extraction Kit was used to extract genomic DNA from the blood cell samples. The method behind the library was the immunoSEQ multiplex PCR assay. A mixture of 60 forward primers for TCR Vbeta segments and 13 reverse primers for TCR Jbeta segments was used in the multiplex PCR. A multiplex PCR assay on genomic DNA amplified the CDR3 region of rearranged TCR beta genes. The amplified TCR beta libraries were sequenced on the Illumina HiSeq System as 87-base-pair reads. Per the authors' processing: Across the 500 to 750 repertoires, a later analysis counted 78 million or so unique TCR beta chains, roughly 11 million of which were shared by at least two donors. Raw reads were error-corrected and collapsed into unique sequences with a nearest-neighbor algorithm that merged closely related sequences to remove PCR and sequencing errors. Alignment of CDR3 sequences to IMGT reference sequences was used to assign V, D and J gene segments. Each retained sequence needed at least a six-nucleotide match to both a V gene segment and a J gene segment. A rearrangement was called productive if the CDR3 had no stop codons and remained in frame with V and J, and every other rearrangement was called non-productive. CDR3 was defined according to IMGT convention as the region running from the second conserved V-encoded cysteine to the conserved J-encoded phenylalanine. In an earlier analysis of approximately 500 of the donors, sequences lacking an unambiguous match to a single V gene segment were excluded. An earlier analysis of roughly 590 of the donors called V segments functional above 56.7% productive rearrangements and segregating when the between-donor standard deviation exceeded 5%. A statistical classification framework was developed to diagnose cytomegalovirus status using the catalog of TCR beta chain sequences. V and J gene assignment, in a later analysis, came from comparing TCR nucleotide sequences with IMGT/GENE-DB human TR gene sequences. Using the TCRdist pipeline, a later analysis assigned CDR3 sequences along with most-parsimonious VDJ recombination scenarios. A later analysis defined each TCR beta chain by its CDR3 amino acid sequence plus V-gene family, and excluded reads lacking a unique V-gene family. To address suspected cross-contamination and a sequencing artifact, a later analysis removed over 500 highly shared, low-generation-probability nucleotide sequences. A later analysis calculated a clonal expansion index for each public chain from normalized within-repertoire ranks of inferred template counts. A later analysis computed generation probabilities with a VDJ recombination model fitted to out-of-frame rearrangements, and checked the results against IGoR. Hypergeometric tests were used in a later analysis to score TCR-TCR, TCR-HLA and TCR-CMV co-occurrence, with a repertoire-size bias correction applied to the TCR pairs. In a later analysis, false discovery rates were estimated by permuting HLA or CMV assignments 20 times. In a later analysis, co-occurring TCRs were grouped using DBSCAN, and TCRdist sequence similarity was added for clustering within HLA-allele-positive subsets. Co-occurrence clustering excluded repertoires with fewer than 30,000 or more than 120,000 public chains, plus five with anomalous nucleotide sharing. The table was pulled from immuneACCESS by TCRdb, which kept in-frame rearrangements only. Such tables lose some clones; where checked, under half of the loss comes from unresolved V genes, and the rest has no known cause. Clonal size and the V and J genes are those of that table, whereas D and trimming came from the DNA. The sample data list hundreds of thousands of clones, and approximately 70% of these were observed just once. 1.5% to 2% of the sample goes to the ten largest clones.

Spanning cysteine to phenylalanine, the CDR3 consists of 14 amino acids. The sequence is cut down to CDR3 DNA, 42 bases in frame from base 1. CDR1 and CDR2 (MNHNS, SASEGT) derive from the germline V gene. The junction shows trimming of 7 bases on V and 4 bases on J, plus 16 bases between the germline ends. Remarks on this clone: The clone's antigen remains unknown. No per-base quality is available; no much larger clone lies one base away.

The sequenced sample consisted of PBMCs. This receptor chain uses TRBV6-1 and TRBJ1-2; the D gene remains uncertain. The sequence was obtained from a woman in her 30s in good health and CMV-seronegative. The nucleotide sequence reads TGTGCCAGCACCTTCCCTCCGGGTTCCTATGGCTACACCTTC. It encodes CASTFPPGSYGYTF.